One and the same sample provided the 20 T cell receptor beta chains below, sequenced in a study of blood T cell repertoires in COVID-19. Method: immunoSEQ multiplex PCR; TCRdb's copy keeps in-frame clones and lacks some. Altogether tens of thousands of clones are present, about 90% being singletons, with the ten largest covering roughly 15%. Sequences were obtained from peripheral blood. The receptors shown here come from a human donor with active COVID-19. The donor label of this sample is uncertain.

V and J are TRBV4-2 and TRBJ2-5; 13 bases fit TRBD2. Germline-derived CDR1 and CDR2 are LGHNA and YNFKEQ. The CDR3 runs to 16 residues. The ends lost 0 bases at V and 5 bases at J; junction bases unmatched: 3. The CDR3 region is CASSQELAGGPETQYF. CDR3 sequence (DNA): TGTGCCAGCAGCCAAGAACTAGCGGGGGGGCCGGAGACCCAGTACTTC.

The rearrangement uses TRBV11-2 and TRBJ1-3, with a tentative D call TRBD1 (5 bases). From germline, CDR1 is SGHAT and CDR2 FQNNGV. Trimming removed 5 bases at V and 0 bases at J, with 8 bases between. The CDR3 is 14 amino acids. CDR3 residues: CASSDSNSGNTIYF. For the CDR3, the DNA is TGTGCCAGCAGCGACAGTAACTCTGGAAACACCATATATTTT.

Remarks on this clone: The junction and the germline gene differ at one end; a read error may be behind it. The rearrangement joins TRBV28 to TRBJ1-2, with D possibly matching TRBD1 (5 bases). The CDR3 covers 13 residues. Germline assignment: CDR1 MDHEN and CDR2 SYDVKM. The CDR3 DNA reads as TGTGCCAGTAGTTTAGCCACAGGTATTGGCTACACCTTC. It yields the protein CASSLATGIGYTF.

The chain links TRBV3-1 (or the pseudogene TRBV3-2) to TRBJ2-3; 10 nucleotides align to TRBD2. The CDR3 consists of 15 residues. V trimming: 4 bases; J trimming: 5 bases; junction bases outside the gene matches: 6. CDR1 is LGHDT, CDR2 YNNKEL, per germline (reference sequence). The CDR3 DNA reads as TGTGCCAGCAGCCGGAGCGGGGGGGCCGGAGATACGCAGTATTTT. It encodes CASSRSGGAGDTQYF.

V is TRBV5-4 and J is TRBJ2-5; 13 bases are a match to TRBD2. The CDR3 covers 14 residues. The trim removed 2 bases at V and 13 bases at J, leaving 8 bases unmatched. Germline V CDR1 and CDR2: SGHNT, YYREEE (reference sequence). CDR3 residues: CASSLPGLAGPWYF. CDR3 nucleotides: TGTGCCAGCAGCTTACCGGGACTAGCGGGGCCCTGGTACTTC.

The rearrangement uses TRBV19 and TRBJ2-3, with 15 bases fitting TRBD2. V lost 6 bases, J lost 2 bases, and 6 bases stayed unmatched. Germline values: CDR1 LNHDA, CDR2 SQIVND (reference sequence). The CDR3 loop spans 17 amino acids. CDR3 nucleotides: TGTGCCAGTAGCCTTGGGACTAGCGGGGGGCCCACAGATACGCAGTATTTT. Translating it yields CASSLGTSGGPTDTQYF.

The V call is TRBV23-1, the J call TRBJ2-1; the D is unclear. TRBV23-1 counts as an open reading frame of uncertain function. The CDR3 extends over 16 amino acids. The V and J ends lost 0 bases and 6 bases respectively, with 15 bases between them. CDR3 in amino acids: CASSQSRPLLCNEQFF. Here the CDR3 DNA reads TGCGCCAGCAGTCAATCGAGGCCACTCCTTTGCAATGAGCAGTTCTTC.

This chain joins TRBV3-1 (or the pseudogene TRBV3-2) and TRBJ2-7; a possible D gene is TRBD1 (5 bases). Germline CDR1 LGHDT, CDR2 YNNKEL (reference sequence). The CDR3 extends over 12 amino acids. The ends were cut back, 4 bases at V and 3 bases at J, with 7 bases in the middle. The CDR3 nucleotides read TGTGCCAGCAGCCCCACAGGCTACGAGCAGTACTTC. It codes for CASSPTGYEQYF.

This clone occurred a few times. The chain uses TRBV14 and TRBJ2-7; D is unclear. The CDR3 extends over 14 amino acids. Trimming shortened V by 0 bases and J by 1 base, and 7 bases separated the two germline ends. Germline assignment: CDR1 SGHDN and CDR2 FVKESK. As DNA, the CDR3 is TGTGCCAGCAGCCAAGATCTTGCGTCCTACGAGCAGTACTTC. Protein: CASSQDLASYEQYF. The whole variable domain, remainder taken from reference TRBV14 and TRBJ2-7, is EAGVTQFPSHSVIEKGQTVTLRCDPISGHDNLYWYRRVMGKEIKFLLHFVKESKQDESGMPNNRFLAERTGGTYSTLKVQPAELEDSGVYFCASSQDLASYEQYFGPGTRLTVT.

The rearrangement joins TRBV5-4 to TRBJ2-1; 10 positions match TRBD2. CDR1 and CDR2 from the germline V gene are SGHNT and YYREEE (reference sequence). The CDR3 runs to 16 residues. The trim removed 0 bases at V and 2 bases at J, leaving 2 bases unmatched. The CDR3 reads CASSLGSGGAYNEQFF. As DNA, the CDR3 is TGTGCCAGCAGCTTGGGAAGCGGGGGGGCCTACAATGAGCAGTTCTTC. The variable domain in full, completed from reference TRBV5-4 and TRBJ2-1, reads ETGVTQSPTHLIKTRGQQVTLRCSSQSGHNTVSWYQQALGQGPQFIFQYYREEENGRGNFPPRFSGLQFPNYSSELNVNALELDDSALYLCASSLGSGGAYNEQFFGPGTRLTVL.

This chain uses TRBV6-6 with TRBJ2-3; 12 positions match TRBD2. Trimming cost V 8 bases and J 4 bases; bases outside gene matches: 10. There are 16 residues in the CDR3. The V gene's germline CDR1 is MNHNY and CDR2 SVGAGI (reference sequence). The CDR3 bases are TGTGCCAGCGGGCTAGCGGGGGGGCGTGGGTCAGATACGCAGTATTTT. Translation: CASGLAGGRGSDTQYF.

This clone was detected only once. The chain is built from TRBV11-2 and TRBJ2-3; 8 positions agree with TRBD2. Trimming at V came to 5 bases and at J to 4 bases, leaving 11 bases not matched to a gene. CDR3 length equals 16 residues. The V gene's germline CDR1 is SGHAT and CDR2 FQNNGV. The CDR3 nucleotides read TGTGCCAGCAGCGCCCCGGGGGGGGTCTACGCAGATACGCAGTATTTT. Translated: CASSAPGGVYADTQYF.

This clone was observed a single time. The V and J genes are TRBV7-2 and TRBJ2-7, with D possibly TRBD1 on 6 matching bases. This CDR3 has 13 amino acids. Germline V gene lookup returns CDR1 SGHTA and CDR2 FQGNSA. Trimming stripped 1 base from V and 6 bases from J, with 10 bases between. The CDR3 reads CASSLDRAGEQYF. CDR3 DNA: TGTGCCAGCAGCTTAGACAGGGCCGGCGAGCAGTACTTC.

This chain uses TRBV7-6 with TRBJ2-7; 10 bases fit TRBD1. Germline V lookup: CDR1 SGHVS, CDR2 FNYEAQ. The CDR3 has 15 residues. The J segment lost 5 bases and the V segment lost 5 bases, leaving 9 bases of the junction unmatched. The CDR3 region is CASSASGQGYNEQYF. The CDR3 DNA reads TGTGCCAGCAGCGCTTCGGGACAGGGGTATAACGAGCAGTACTTC. The complete variable domain, with remaining parts taken from reference TRBV7-6 and TRBJ2-7, reads GAGVSQSPRYKVTKRGQDVALRCDPISGHVSLYWYRQALGQGPEFLTYFNYEAQQDKSGLPNDRFSAERPEGSISTLTIQRTEQRDSAMYRCASSASGQGYNEQYFGPGTRLTVT.

The V call is TRBV19, the J call TRBJ1-6, with 10 bases matching TRBD1. The CDR3 is 13 residues long. Per germline, CDR1 LNHDA and CDR2 SQIVND (reference sequence). V lost 8 bases and J lost 5; bases outside the gene matches: 0. CDR3 in DNA: TGTGCCAGTGGGACAGGGGATAATTCACCCCTCCACTTT. Translating gives CASGTGDNSPLHF. Together with reference TRBV19 and TRBJ1-6, the CDR3 gives the full variable domain: DGGITQSPKYLFRKEGQNVTLSCEQNLNHDAMYWYRQDPGQGLRLIYYSQIVNDFQKGDIAEGYSVSREKKESFPLTVTSAQKNPTAFYLCASGTGDNSPLHFGNGTRLTVT.

This sequence joins TRBV7-9 and TRBJ2-1; 7 nucleotides match TRBD1. V dropped 5 bases and J dropped 7; count of bases not matched to a gene: 8. Germline V gene data show CDR1 as SEHNR and CDR2 as FQNEAQ (reference sequence). The length of the CDR3 is 14 residues. CDR3 coding DNA: TGTGCCAGCAGCGGGGGACAGCCTAAAAATGAGCAGTTCTTC. Its protein product is CASSGGQPKNEQFF. Looking up the rest from reference TRBV7-9 and TRBJ2-1 gives the full variable domain: DTGVSQNPRHKITKRGQNVTFRCDPISEHNRLYWYRQTLGQGPEFLTYFQNEAQLEKSRLLSDRFSAERPKGSFSTLEIQRTEQGDSAMYLCASSGGQPKNEQFFGPGTRLTVL.

This clone appeared a few times. The CDR3 DNA follows: TGTGCCAGTAGTTCGGCTAGCGGATACGAGCAGTACTTC. Residues: CASSSASGYEQYF. The J gene is TRBJ2-7, the V gene TRBV19; 7 bases map to TRBD2. Germline lookup yields CDR1 LNHDA and CDR2 SQIVND (reference sequence). The CDR3 has 13 amino acids. Trimming at V came to 5 bases and at J to 4 bases, leaving 5 bases not matched to a gene. Looking up the rest from reference TRBV19 and TRBJ2-7 gives the full variable domain: DGGITQSPKYLFRKEGQNVTLSCEQNLNHDAMYWYRQDPGQGLRLIYYSQIVNDFQKGDIAEGYSVSREKKESFPLTVTSAQKNPTAFYLCASSSASGYEQYFGPGTRLTVT.

This clone was detected a few times. This chain links TRBV6-2 or TRBV6-3 with TRBJ2-2, with 8 positions matching TRBD1. Germline values: CDR1 MNHEY, CDR2 SVGEGT. Trimming at V came to 6 bases and at J to 6 bases, leaving 9 bases not matched to a gene. There are 15 residues in the CDR3. This CDR3 is CASSHRARGPGELFF. The DNA for the CDR3 is TGTGCCAGCAGCCACCGGGCCAGGGGGCCCGGGGAGCTGTTTTTT.

This chain uses TRBV12-3 or TRBV12-4 with TRBJ2-7, with TRBD1 matching 8 bases. The CDR3 is 12 residues long. J was trimmed by 3 bases and V by 6 bases; bases with no gene match: 1. This chain's CDR3 is CASRGQDYEQYF. In DNA form, the CDR3 reads TGTGCCAGCAGGGGACAGGACTACGAGCAGTACTTC.

The chain carries TRBV3-1 (or the pseudogene TRBV3-2) and TRBJ2-5, with 7 bases lining up with TRBD1. The CDR3 has 14 residues. J gave up 2 bases and V 3 bases, and 3 bases lay outside the gene matches. CDR1 and CDR2 (germline): LGHDT, YNNKEL (reference sequence). CDR3 protein: CASSQGQRQETQYF. The CDR3 coding sequence is TGTGCCAGCAGCCAGGGACAGAGACAAGAGACCCAGTACTTC.